This TCR beta chain was identified in a study of graft-versus-host responses after intestinal transplantation. Study details: Grafts were multivisceral, liver-intestinal, or isolated intestinal. Whole-study results and caveats: Recipient bone marrow held GvH clones, some seen earlier in ileum or blood.

Details on this clone: Its target is not known.

The protocol was immunoSEQ multiplex PCR, while the TCRdb copy is restricted to in-frame clones and leaves out a portion. There are around 30,000 clones in the sample; around nine tenths occur only once, and roughly 10% lies in the top ten. CDR3 length: 14 residues. Between the trimmed V and J ends, which lost 0 bases and 8 bases, there was a span of 11 bases. The V gene's germline CDR1 is SGHRS and CDR2 YFSETQ. This sample comprised PBMCs, obtained around 62 weeks after intestinal transplantation. The source of this sequence is a human patient who received an intestinal transplant, so some T cells may come from the graft donor. This chain links TRBV5-1 with TRBJ2-2, with a tentative D call TRBD2 (6 bases). The CDR3 sequence is CASSLAGSLGELFF. The CDR3 DNA reads as TGCGCCAGCAGCTTGGCCGGGAGCTTAGGGGAGCTGTTTTTT.